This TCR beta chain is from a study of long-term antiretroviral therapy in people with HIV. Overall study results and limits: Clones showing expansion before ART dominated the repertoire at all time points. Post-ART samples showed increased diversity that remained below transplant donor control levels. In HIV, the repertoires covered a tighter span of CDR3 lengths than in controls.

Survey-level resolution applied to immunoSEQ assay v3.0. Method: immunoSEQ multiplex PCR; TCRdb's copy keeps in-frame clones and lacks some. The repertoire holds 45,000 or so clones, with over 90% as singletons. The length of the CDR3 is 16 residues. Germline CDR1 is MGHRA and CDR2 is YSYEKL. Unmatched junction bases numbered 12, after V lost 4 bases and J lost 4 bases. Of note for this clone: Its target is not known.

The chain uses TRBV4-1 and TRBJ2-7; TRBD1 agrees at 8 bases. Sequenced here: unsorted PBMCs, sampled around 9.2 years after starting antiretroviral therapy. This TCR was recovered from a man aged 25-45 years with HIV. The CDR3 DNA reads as TGCGCCAGCAGCCGATTAAGGGGACAGGATTCTTACGAGCAGTACTTC. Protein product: CASSRLRGQDSYEQYF.